This TCR beta chain was profiled in a study of regulatory T cells in long-lasting Graves disease. Points from the study as a whole: It was peripheral blood alone, not thyroid tissue, that was studied. The study found lower TCR diversity in persistent Graves' patients than in newly diagnosed ones.

iRepertoire HTBI primers and Arm-PCR of CDR3 regions built TCR beta libraries. TCRdb fed the multiplex PCR reads into MiXCR, producing one record per CDR3 protein. Of some 450,000 distinct CDR3 sequences detected, 20% to 30% appear once; the ten largest clones hold roughly 30%. Time point in this sample: persistent/refractory GD, antithyroid drugs over 5 years with positive TRAb. The authors made the TCR library using RNA they extracted from PBMCs. Guidelines of the American Thyroid Association were used to diagnose Graves' disease. Patients were from an endocrinology department in Xi'an, China. V was cut by 7 bases and J by 5 bases, with 8 bases left in between. The CDR3 has 10 amino acids. Germline V gene sequence: CDR1 SQVTM, CDR2 ANQGSEA. This clonotype was detected many times. Its antigen is unknown.

Source: peripheral blood mononuclear cells (PBMCs), taken when the disease was refractory, from a patient treated with antithyroid drugs. The gene calls are TRBV29-1 and TRBJ2-5, with D maybe TRBD2 (6 bases). This TCR was sampled from a female donor with Graves disease. This CDR3 is CSGGEETQYF. The CDR3 DNA reads as TGCAGCGGGGGGGAGGAGACCCAGTACTTC.